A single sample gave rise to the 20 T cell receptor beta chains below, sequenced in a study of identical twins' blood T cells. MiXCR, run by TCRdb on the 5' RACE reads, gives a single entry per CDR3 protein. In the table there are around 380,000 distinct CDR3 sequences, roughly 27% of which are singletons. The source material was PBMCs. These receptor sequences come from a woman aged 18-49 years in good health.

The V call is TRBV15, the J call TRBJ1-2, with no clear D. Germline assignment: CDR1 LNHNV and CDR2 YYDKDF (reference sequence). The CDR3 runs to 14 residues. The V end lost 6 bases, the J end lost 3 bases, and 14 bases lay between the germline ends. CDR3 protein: CATSIDGSDYGYTF. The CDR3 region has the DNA TGTGCCACCAGTATCGATGGGAGCGACTATGGCTACACCTTC.

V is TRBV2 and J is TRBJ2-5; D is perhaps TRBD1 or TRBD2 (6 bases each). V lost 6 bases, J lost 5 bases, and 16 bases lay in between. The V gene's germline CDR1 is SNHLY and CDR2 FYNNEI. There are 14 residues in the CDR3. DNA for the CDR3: TGTGCCAGCAGGGAGAGAGGGGGGTCGGAGACCCAGTACTTC. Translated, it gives CASRERGGSETQYF. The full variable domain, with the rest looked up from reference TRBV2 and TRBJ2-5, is EPEVTQTPSHQVTQMGQEVILRCVPISNHLYFYWYRQILGQKVEFLVSFYNNEISEKSEIFDDQFSVERPDGSNFTLKIRSTKLEDSAMYFCASRERGGSETQYFGPGTRLLVL.

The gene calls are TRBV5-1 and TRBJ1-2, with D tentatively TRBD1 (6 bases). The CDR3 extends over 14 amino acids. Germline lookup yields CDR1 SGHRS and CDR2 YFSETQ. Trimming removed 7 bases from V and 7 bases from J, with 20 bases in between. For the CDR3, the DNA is TGCGCCAGCCGTCTGGAAGGGGGGATTGGTGGCTACACCTTC. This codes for CASRLEGGIGGYTF.

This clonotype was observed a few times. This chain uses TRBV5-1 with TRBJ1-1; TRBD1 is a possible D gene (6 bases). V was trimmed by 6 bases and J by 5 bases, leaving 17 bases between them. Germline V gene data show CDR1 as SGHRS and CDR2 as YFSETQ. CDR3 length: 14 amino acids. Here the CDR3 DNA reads TGCGCCAGCACAACCGCTGAACAGGGAACTGAAGCTTTCTTT. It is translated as CASTTAEQGTEAFF.

CDR3 residues: CASSLELGTRFVTDTQYF. Written as DNA, the CDR3 is TGTGCCAGCAGCTTAGAGTTAGGGACTAGATTTGTGACAGATACGCAGTATTTT. The chain joins TRBV7-2 to TRBJ2-3, with 8 bases fitting TRBD2. CDR1 and CDR2 (germline): SGHTA, FQGNSA. This CDR3 is 18 amino acids long. Germline trimming cut 1 base from V and 3 bases from J; bases unmatched to any gene: 12.

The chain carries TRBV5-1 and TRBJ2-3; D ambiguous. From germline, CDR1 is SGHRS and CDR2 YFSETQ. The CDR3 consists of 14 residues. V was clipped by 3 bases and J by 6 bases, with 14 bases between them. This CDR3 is CASSSTHEEDTQYF. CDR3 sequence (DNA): TGCGCCAGCAGCTCCACGCATGAAGAGGATACGCAGTATTTT.

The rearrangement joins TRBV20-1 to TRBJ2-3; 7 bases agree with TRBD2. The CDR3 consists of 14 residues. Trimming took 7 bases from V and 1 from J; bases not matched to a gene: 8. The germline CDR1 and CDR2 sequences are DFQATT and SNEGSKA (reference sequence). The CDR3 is CSGWSGGGTDTQYF. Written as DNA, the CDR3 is TGCAGTGGATGGTCGGGGGGTGGCACAGATACGCAGTATTTT.

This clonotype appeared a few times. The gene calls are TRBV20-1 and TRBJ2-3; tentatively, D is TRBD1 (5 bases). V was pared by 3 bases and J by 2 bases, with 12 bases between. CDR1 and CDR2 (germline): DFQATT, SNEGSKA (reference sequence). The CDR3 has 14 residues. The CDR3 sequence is CSASGASFTDTQYF. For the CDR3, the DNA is TGCAGTGCTAGTGGGGCCTCTTTCACAGATACGCAGTATTTT.

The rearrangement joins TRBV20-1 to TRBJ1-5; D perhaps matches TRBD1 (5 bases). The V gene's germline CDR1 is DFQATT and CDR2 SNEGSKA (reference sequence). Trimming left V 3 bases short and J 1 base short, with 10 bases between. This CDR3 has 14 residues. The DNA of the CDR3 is TGCAGTGCTAGTAGGGGCAACAGCAATCAGCCCCAGCATTTT. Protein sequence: CSASRGNSNQPQHF.

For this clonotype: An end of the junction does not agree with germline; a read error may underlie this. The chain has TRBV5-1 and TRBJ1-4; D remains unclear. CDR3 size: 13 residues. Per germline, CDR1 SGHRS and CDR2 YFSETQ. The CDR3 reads CTSSEGIGEKLFF. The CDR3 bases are TGCACCAGCAGCGAGGGAATTGGAGAAAAACTGTTTTTT.

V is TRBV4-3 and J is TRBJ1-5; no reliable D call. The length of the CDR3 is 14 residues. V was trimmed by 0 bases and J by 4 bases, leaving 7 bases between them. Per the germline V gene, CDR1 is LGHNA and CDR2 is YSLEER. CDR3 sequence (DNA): TGCGCCAGCAGCCAAGAAAGGGATAATCAGCCCCAGCATTTT. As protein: CASSQERDNQPQHF.

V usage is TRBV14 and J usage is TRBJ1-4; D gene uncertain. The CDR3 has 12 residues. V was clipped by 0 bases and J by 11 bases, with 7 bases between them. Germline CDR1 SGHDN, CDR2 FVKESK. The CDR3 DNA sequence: TGTGCCAGCAGCCAAGACGCCCTGAAACTGTTTTTT. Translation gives CASSQDALKLFF.

The CDR3 DNA sequence: TGTGCCAGCAGTCCTACTCGACAGGGGGCAGATACGCAGTATTTT. This encodes CASSPTRQGADTQYF. The chain carries TRBV12-3 or TRBV12-4 and TRBJ2-3, with 9 nucleotides matching TRBD1. The CDR3 has 15 amino acids. V gave up 5 bases and J gave up 4 bases; unmatched junction bases: 7.

The CDR3 sequence: CAISSGIQETQYF. DNA of the CDR3: TGTGCCATCAGTAGCGGGATTCAAGAGACCCAGTACTTC. This chain links TRBV10-3 with TRBJ2-5, with 7 bases aligning to TRBD2. The CDR3 runs to 13 residues. The ends lost 5 bases at V and 2 bases at J; junction bases unmatched: 2. Germline-derived CDR1 and CDR2 are ENHRY and SYGVKD.

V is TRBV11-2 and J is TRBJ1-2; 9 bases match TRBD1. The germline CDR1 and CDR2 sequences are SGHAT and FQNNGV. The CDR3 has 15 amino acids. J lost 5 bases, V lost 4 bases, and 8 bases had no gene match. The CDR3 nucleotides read TGTGCCAGCAGCTGGCCGGGACAGGGAAGATATGGCTACACCTTC. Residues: CASSWPGQGRYGYTF. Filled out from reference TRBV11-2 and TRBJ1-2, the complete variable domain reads EAGVAQSPRYKIIEKRQSVAFWCNPISGHATLYWYQQILGQGPKLLIQFQNNGVVDDSQLPKDRFSAERLKGVDSTLKIQPAKLEDSAVYLCASSWPGQGRYGYTFGSGTRLTVV.

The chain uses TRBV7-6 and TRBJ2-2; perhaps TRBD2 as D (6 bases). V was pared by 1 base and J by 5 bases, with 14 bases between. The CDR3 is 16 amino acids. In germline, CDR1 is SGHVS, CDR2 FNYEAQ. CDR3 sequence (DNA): TGTGCCAGCAGCTTAGAAGGTAGCGGAAGAACCGGGGAGCTGTTTTTT. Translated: CASSLEGSGRTGELFF.

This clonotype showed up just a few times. DNA of the CDR3: TGTGCCAGTAGTGTGGCAGCCAGGGGCAATCAGCCCCAGCATTTT. It translates to CASSVAARGNQPQHF. The rearrangement uses TRBV19 and TRBJ1-5; D might be TRBD1 (5 bases). Germline-derived CDR1 and CDR2 are LNHDA and SQIVND (reference sequence). CDR3 size: 15 residues. V gave up 5 bases and J gave up 2 bases, with 13 bases separating them.

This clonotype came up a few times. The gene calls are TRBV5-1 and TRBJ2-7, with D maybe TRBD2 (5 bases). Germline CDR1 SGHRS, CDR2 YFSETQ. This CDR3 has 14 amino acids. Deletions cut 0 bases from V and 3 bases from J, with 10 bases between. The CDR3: CASSLDGGLYEQYF. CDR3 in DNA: TGCGCCAGCAGCTTGGATGGAGGACTCTACGAGCAGTACTTC.

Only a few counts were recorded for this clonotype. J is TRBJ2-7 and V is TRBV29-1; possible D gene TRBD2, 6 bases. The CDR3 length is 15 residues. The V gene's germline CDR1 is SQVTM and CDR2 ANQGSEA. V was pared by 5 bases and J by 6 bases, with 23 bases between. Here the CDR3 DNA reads TGCAGCGTTTTCGTGCCGGGACTCGCCTCCCGCGAGCAGTACTTC. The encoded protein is CSVFVPGLASREQYF.

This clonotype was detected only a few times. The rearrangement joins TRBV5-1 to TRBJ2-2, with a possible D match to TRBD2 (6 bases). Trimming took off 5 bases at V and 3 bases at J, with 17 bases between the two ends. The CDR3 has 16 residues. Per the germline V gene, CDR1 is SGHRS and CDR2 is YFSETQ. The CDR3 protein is CASREGFVYDTGELFF. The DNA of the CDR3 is TGCGCCAGCAGGGAGGGTTTTGTCTACGACACCGGGGAGCTGTTTTTT.